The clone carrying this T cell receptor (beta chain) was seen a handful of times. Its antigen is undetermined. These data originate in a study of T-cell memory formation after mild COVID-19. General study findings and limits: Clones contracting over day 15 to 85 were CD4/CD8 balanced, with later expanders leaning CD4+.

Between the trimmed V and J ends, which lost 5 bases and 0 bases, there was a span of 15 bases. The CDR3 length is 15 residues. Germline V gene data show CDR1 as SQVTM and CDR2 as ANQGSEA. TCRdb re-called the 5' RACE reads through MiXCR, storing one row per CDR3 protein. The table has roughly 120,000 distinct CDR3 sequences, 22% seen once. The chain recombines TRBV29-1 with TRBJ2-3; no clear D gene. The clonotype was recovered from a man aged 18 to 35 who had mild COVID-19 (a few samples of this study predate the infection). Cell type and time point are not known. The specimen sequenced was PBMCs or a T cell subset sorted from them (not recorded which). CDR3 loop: CSVFPAIPSTDTQYF. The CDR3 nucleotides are TGCAGCGTTTTTCCAGCGATACCTAGCACAGATACGCAGTATTTT.